This entry describes one TCR beta chain. Its target is not known. Vbeta (60) and Jbeta (13) primers were used in the PCR. This table comes from immunoSEQ multiplex PCR, and its TCRdb copy is limited to in-frame clones, with some not included. The sample contains roughly 120,000 clones, 81% of which appear only once. This record comes from a study of cytomegalovirus exposure and HLA in healthy donors. The study, taken as a whole, reports: In vitro testing confirmed a few CMV-associated chains as specific for CMV antigens. Accurate prediction of HLA-A and HLA-B alleles (for most subjects) was reportedly achieved from TCR beta sequences. The listing of roughly 160 TCR beta chains classed them as cytomegalovirus-associated.

The clonotype originates from a woman aged 40 to 50 in good health and CMV-seronegative. Sequencing was done on a sample of PBMCs.

The CDR3 nucleotides are TGTGCCAGCTCACTACAGGGGGCGGACTATGGCTACACCTTC. This sequence encodes CASSLQGADYGYTF. This chain connects TRBV18 to TRBJ1-2, with 9 nucleotides matching TRBD1. The V segment lost 4 bases and the J segment 3 bases; nucleotides outside the gene matches: 3. Germline assignment: CDR1 KGHSH and CDR2 LQKENI. The CDR3 sequence is 14 residues long.